The sequence of this T cell receptor (beta chain) was determined in a study of blood T cells in healthy people across ages. Only a few counts were recorded for this clonotype. A second PCR, run for roughly 6 to 11 cycles, used a sample-barcoded 5' primer plus a J-beta primer mix. One entry per CDR3 protein, called by TCRdb with MiXCR from the 5' RACE reads. This sample has about 800,000 distinct CDR3 sequences, with 25% found just once. Trimming took 5 bases from V and 6 from J; bases not matched to a gene: 13. There are 17 residues in the CDR3. CDR1 LNHDA and CDR2 SQIVND come from the germline V gene (reference sequence). Separately, the same data were catalogued under a study of T cells of mothers and their children. As that study records: Overlap in related mother-child pairs always slightly exceeded unrelated pairs, never significantly. Persistent microchimeric T cell clones were not found at ~100 per million sensitivity.

V usage is TRBV19 and J usage is TRBJ2-1; 10 bases map to TRBD2. This TCR derives from a boy aged 10-17 years in good health. The sequenced material came from blood. The CDR3 DNA follows: TGTGCCAGTAGTTCAACGGCTAGCGGGAGACGGCGCAATGAGCAGTTCTTC. It encodes CASSSTASGRRRNEQFF.